These 20 T cell receptor beta chains were sequenced from one sample in a study of memory CD4+ T cells and cytomegalovirus serostatus. The sort gate was single viable CD3+CD4+CD8-CD45RO+ cells for memory CD4+ T cells. TCRdb's copy holds only in-frame clones and misses some; the assay was immunoSEQ multiplex PCR. The sample contains some 50,000 clones, roughly 79% of which appear only once. The source material was memory CD4+ T cells from blood. All receptors come from an adult in good health and CMV-seronegative.

This chain connects TRBV11-2 to TRBJ1-1; D uncertain. V was pared by 3 bases and J by 4 bases, with 15 bases between. The V gene's germline CDR1 is SGHAT and CDR2 FQNNGV. The CDR3 consists of 15 residues. The CDR3 region has the DNA TGTGCCAGCAGCTTCAAACCAATTCCGAGCACTGAAGCTTTCTTT. Translation gives CASSFKPIPSTEAFF.

V gene TRBV5-6 combines with J gene TRBJ2-3, with D tentatively TRBD1 (5 bases). Trimming pared 2 bases from V and 4 bases from J, leaving 8 bases between. Germline V gives CDR1 SGHDT, CDR2 YYEEEE. The CDR3 contains 13 residues. Here the CDR3 DNA reads TGTGCCAGCAGCTTCGTCAGGGCAGATACGCAGTATTTT. Its translation is CASSFVRADTQYF.

The V call is TRBV18, the J call TRBJ1-3; 7 bases agree with TRBD1. V lost 2 bases and J lost 2; bases outside the gene matches: 3. The CDR3 extends over 15 amino acids. Germline lookup yields CDR1 KGHSH and CDR2 LQKENI. The CDR3 sequence is CASSPVGTAGNTIYF. CDR3 in DNA: TGTGCCAGCTCACCAGTTGGGACAGCTGGAAACACCATATATTTT.

V gene TRBV4-3 combines with J gene TRBJ2-3; 7 positions match TRBD2. The V gene's germline CDR1 is LGHNA and CDR2 YSLEER. This CDR3 is 16 amino acids long. Losses at the gene ends were 1 base for V and 6 bases for J; bases not matched to a gene: 10. CDR3 in amino acids: CASSQAGAGASDTQYF. The CDR3 DNA reads TGCGCCAGCAGCCAAGCAGGTGCGGGAGCATCGGATACGCAGTATTTT.

The V and J genes are TRBV18 and TRBJ2-2; D remains ambiguous. The germline CDR1 and CDR2 sequences are KGHSH and LQKENI. V lost 3 bases and J 5 bases, leaving 10 bases between the germline ends. The CDR3 has 14 amino acids. The CDR3: CASSPVIQTGELFF. For the CDR3, the DNA is TGTGCCAGCTCACCGGTTATTCAGACCGGGGAGCTGTTTTTT.

On this clone itself: One end of the junction fails to match germline, which may point to a read error. This chain links TRBV29-1 with TRBJ2-7; D not certain. Germline loops: CDR1 SQVTM, CDR2 ANQGSEA. The CDR3 runs 12 residues. CDR3 amino acids: CSFRANSFEQYF. In nucleotides, the CDR3 is TGCAGCTTCCGGGCCAACTCCTTCGAGCAGTACTTC.

V and J are TRBV5-5 and TRBJ2-1, with a tentative D call TRBD2 (6 bases). Germline values: CDR1 SGHKS, CDR2 YYEKEE (reference sequence). V was clipped by 4 bases and J by 8 bases, with 10 bases between them. The CDR3 runs 12 residues. CDR3 protein: CASSKEGYEQFF. DNA of the CDR3: TGTGCCAGCAGCAAGGAGGGTTATGAGCAGTTCTTC.

This clone was seen only once. The chain carries TRBV18 and TRBJ2-3, with 16 positions matching TRBD2. The CDR3 runs to 15 residues. Germline CDR1 and CDR2: KGHSH and LQKENI. The V segment lost 3 bases and the J segment 6 bases; nucleotides outside the gene matches: 0. CDR3 coding DNA: TGTGCCAGCTCACCGGGACTAGCGGGAGGGGATACGCAGTATTTT. Translation gives CASSPGLAGGDTQYF.

The J gene is TRBJ1-4, the V gene TRBV29-1; D may be TRBD1 (6 bases). Trimming pared 3 bases from V and 4 bases from J, leaving 12 bases between. CDR1 is SQVTM, CDR2 ANQGSEA, per germline. This CDR3 has 14 amino acids. DNA of the CDR3: TGCAGCGTTGATCCGAGGGGGGATAATGAAAAACTGTTTTTT. This encodes CSVDPRGDNEKLFF.

The chain couples TRBV11-3 to TRBJ2-1, with 9 bases lining up with TRBD2. Germline V gene sequence: CDR1 SGHNT, CDR2 YENEEA. This CDR3 contains 14 residues. The V and J ends lost 4 bases and 6 bases, in that order; junction bases with no gene match: 4. The CDR3 spells CASSSLAGANEQFF. CDR3 bases: TGTGCCAGCAGCTCGTTAGCGGGAGCCAATGAGCAGTTCTTC.

The V call is TRBV19, the J call TRBJ2-7, with 10 bases aligning to TRBD2. After removal of 5 bases from V and 2 bases from J, the junction contained 3 bases not matched to a gene. The CDR3 runs to 14 residues. CDR1 and CDR2 (germline): LNHDA, SQIVND (reference sequence). This chain's CDR3 is CASSYTSGTYEQYF. The CDR3, as DNA: TGTGCCAGTAGTTATACTAGCGGGACCTACGAGCAGTACTTC.

The rearrangement uses TRBV5-4 and TRBJ2-1; 12 bases are shared with TRBD2. V gave up 0 bases and J gave up 7 bases; unmatched junction bases: 2. CDR1 SGHNT and CDR2 YYREEE come from the germline V gene (reference sequence). The CDR3 has 15 residues. This chain's CDR3 is CASSLGTSGVNEQFF. The CDR3 region has the DNA TGTGCCAGCAGCTTGGGGACTAGCGGGGTGAATGAGCAGTTCTTC.

There are a few counts of this clone. This sequence joins TRBV5-1 and TRBJ1-1; 8 bases are a match to TRBD1. Germline CDR1 and CDR2: SGHRS and YFSETQ. The CDR3 is 15 residues long. V shed 4 bases and J 0 bases; nucleotides not matched to a gene: 5. This chain's CDR3 is CASSAQGAVNTEAFF. The CDR3, as DNA: TGCGCCAGCAGCGCTCAGGGGGCAGTGAACACTGAAGCTTTCTTT.

This clone was observed a handful of times. The chain joins TRBV21-1 to TRBJ2-7; the D call TRBD2 from the table was never checked on the DNA. TRBV21-1 is a recognized pseudogene. The CDR3 covers 10 residues. The CDR3 reads CASDEYEQYF. The CDR3 nucleotides are TGTGCCAGCGATGAGTACGAGCAGTACTTC.

The chain is built from TRBV5-1 and TRBJ1-2; 7 nucleotides line up with TRBD1. CDR1 and CDR2 from the germline V gene are SGHRS and YFSETQ. The V gene end was trimmed by 1 base and the J gene end by 2 bases; junction bases not matched to a gene: 2. The CDR3 has 14 residues. CDR3 amino acids: CASSLRQGNYGYTF. The CDR3 nucleotides are TGCGCCAGCAGCTTGCGACAGGGAAACTATGGCTACACCTTC.

The chain joins TRBV5-1 to TRBJ1-2, with D unresolved. Trimming took off 0 bases at V and 5 bases at J, with 11 bases between the two ends. The CDR3 has 14 residues. CDR1 SGHRS and CDR2 YFSETQ come from the germline V gene. The CDR3 reads CASSLGTEFYGYTF. CDR3 nucleotides: TGCGCCAGCAGCTTGGGCACGGAATTTTATGGCTACACCTTC.

The chain carries TRBV5-6 and TRBJ2-7; D is undetermined. Trimming took 4 bases from V and 6 from J, leaving 11 bases between them. Germline V gene lookup returns CDR1 SGHDT and CDR2 YYEEEE. The CDR3 extends over 12 amino acids. The CDR3 loop is CASSPRWGEQYF. Here the CDR3 DNA reads TGTGCCAGCAGCCCCCGGTGGGGCGAGCAGTACTTC.

The gene calls are TRBV5-5 and TRBJ2-3; D unclear. V shed 2 bases and J shed 3 bases, with 7 bases lying between them. The CDR3 totals 13 residues. CDR1 and CDR2 from the germline V gene are SGHKS and YYEKEE (reference sequence). CDR3 sequence: CASSLPQTDTQYF. The CDR3 bases are TGTGCCAGCAGCTTACCACAAACAGATACGCAGTATTTT.

This clone has more than one count but fewer than ten. This rearrangement joins TRBV16 to TRBJ2-7; 7 bases match TRBD1. J lost 6 bases, V lost 3 bases, and 11 bases had no gene match. The length of the CDR3 is 15 residues. The V gene's germline CDR1 is KGHSY and CDR2 FQNENV. CDR3 nucleotides: TGTGCCAGCAGCCACCTCGACAGGGAGTCGGGCGAGCAGTACTTC. This sequence encodes CASSHLDRESGEQYF.

The chain couples TRBV6-1 to TRBJ1-1; D is unclear. Germline assignment: CDR1 MNHNS and CDR2 SASEGT. The CDR3 extends over 13 amino acids. Trimming took 4 bases from V and 2 from J, leaving 8 bases between them. CDR3 region: CASSAEINTEAFF. In nucleotides, the CDR3 is TGTGCCAGCAGTGCAGAGATTAACACTGAAGCTTTCTTT.